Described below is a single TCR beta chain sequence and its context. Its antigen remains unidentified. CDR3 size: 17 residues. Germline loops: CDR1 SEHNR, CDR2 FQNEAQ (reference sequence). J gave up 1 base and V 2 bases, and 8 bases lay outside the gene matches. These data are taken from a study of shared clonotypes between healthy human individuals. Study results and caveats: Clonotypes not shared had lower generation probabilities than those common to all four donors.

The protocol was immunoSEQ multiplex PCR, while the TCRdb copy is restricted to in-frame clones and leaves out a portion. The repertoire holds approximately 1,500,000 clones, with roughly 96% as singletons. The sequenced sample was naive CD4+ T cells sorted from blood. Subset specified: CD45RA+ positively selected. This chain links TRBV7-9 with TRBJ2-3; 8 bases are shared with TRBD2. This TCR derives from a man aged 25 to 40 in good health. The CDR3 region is CASSLLAGGGGTDTQYF. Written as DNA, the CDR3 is TGTGCCAGCAGCTTACTGGCGGGAGGTGGTGGCACAGATACGCAGTATTTT.